The next 4 T cell receptor beta chains were all read from a single sample in a study of identical twins. TCRdb fed the 5' RACE reads into MiXCR, producing one record per CDR3 protein. In the table there are fewer than 650,000 distinct CDR3 sequences, 9.6% of which are singletons. The sample was also linked to a second study, of yellow fever vaccine responses in identical twins.

Specimen: PBMCs. The receptors here all came from a woman aged 18-29 years in good health.

The J gene is TRBJ1-5, the V gene TRBV6-2 or TRBV6-3; TRBD1 matches at 7 bases. The CDR3 has 16 amino acids. V lost 1 base, J lost 4 bases, and 7 bases stayed unmatched. Germline loops: CDR1 MNHEY, CDR2 SVGEGT. CDR3 coding DNA: TGTGCCAGCAGTTACTATCCAGGGGGTCTTAATCAGCCCCAGCATTTT. This sequence encodes CASSYYPGGLNQPQHF.

This clonotype was detected many times. This CDR3 is CSATDLYSSYEQYF. CDR3 nucleotide sequence: TGCAGTGCAACAGACTTATATAGCTCCTACGAGCAGTACTTC. The V gene is TRBV20-1, the J gene TRBJ2-7; D gene unclear. Between the trimmed V and J ends, which lost 6 bases and 0 bases, there was a span of 15 bases. The germline V gene has CDR1 DFQATT and CDR2 SNEGSKA (reference sequence). CDR3 length equals 14 residues.

This clonotype was recorded a few times. CDR3 in DNA: TGTGCCAGCAAGACAGGGGGCAAAGAGACCCAGTACTTC. Translated, it gives CASKTGGKETQYF. The genes are TRBV15 and TRBJ2-5, with 10 bases that match TRBD1. The germline CDR1 and CDR2 sequences are LNHNV and YYDKDF (reference sequence). J gave up 3 bases and V 10 bases, and 5 bases lay outside the gene matches. The CDR3 is made up of 13 amino acids. The variable domain in full, completed from reference TRBV15 and TRBJ2-5, reads DAMVIQNPRYQVTQFGKPVTLSCSQTLNHNVMYWYQQKSSQAPKLLFHYYDKDFNNEADTPDNFQSRRPNTSFCFLDIRSPGLGDTAMYLCASKTGGKETQYFGPGTRLLVL.

The V gene is TRBV7-2, the J gene TRBJ1-1; D is undetermined. The germline V and J ends were trimmed by 5 bases and 2 bases, with 9 bases remaining between them. Germline V gene data show CDR1 as SGHTA and CDR2 as FQGNSA. The CDR3 is 13 residues long. The CDR3: CASSPWHNTEAFF. DNA of the CDR3: TGTGCCAGCAGCCCCTGGCACAACACTGAAGCTTTCTTT.